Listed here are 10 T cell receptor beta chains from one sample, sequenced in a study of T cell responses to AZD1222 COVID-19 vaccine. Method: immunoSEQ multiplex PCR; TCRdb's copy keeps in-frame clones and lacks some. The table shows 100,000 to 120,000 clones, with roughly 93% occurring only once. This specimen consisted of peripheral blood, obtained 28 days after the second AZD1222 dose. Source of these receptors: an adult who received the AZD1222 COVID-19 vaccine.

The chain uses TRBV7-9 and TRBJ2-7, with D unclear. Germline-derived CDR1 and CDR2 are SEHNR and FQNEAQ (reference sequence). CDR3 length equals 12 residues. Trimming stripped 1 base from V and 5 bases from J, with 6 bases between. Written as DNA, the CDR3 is TGTGCCAGCAGCTTAGACCCCCACGAGCAGTACTTC. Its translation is CASSLDPHEQYF.

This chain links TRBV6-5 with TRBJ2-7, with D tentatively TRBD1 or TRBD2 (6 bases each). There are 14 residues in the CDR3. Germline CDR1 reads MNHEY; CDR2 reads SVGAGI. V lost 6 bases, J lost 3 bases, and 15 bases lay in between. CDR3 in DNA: TGTGCCAGCAGCCCCGCGGGACATCTCTACGAGCAGTACTTC. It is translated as CASSPAGHLYEQYF.

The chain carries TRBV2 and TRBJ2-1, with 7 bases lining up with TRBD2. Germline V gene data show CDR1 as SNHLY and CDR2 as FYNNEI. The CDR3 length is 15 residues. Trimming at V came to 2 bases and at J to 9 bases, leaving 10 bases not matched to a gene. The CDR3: CASSETGLGLVEQFF. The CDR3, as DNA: TGTGCCAGCAGTGAAACCGGACTAGGACTTGTTGAGCAGTTCTTC.

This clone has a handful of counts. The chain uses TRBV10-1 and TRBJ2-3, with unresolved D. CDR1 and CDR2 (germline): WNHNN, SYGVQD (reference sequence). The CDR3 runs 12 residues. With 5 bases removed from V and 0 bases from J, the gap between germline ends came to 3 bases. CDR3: CASSYSTDTQYF. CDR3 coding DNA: TGCGCCAGCAGTTATAGCACAGATACGCAGTATTTT.

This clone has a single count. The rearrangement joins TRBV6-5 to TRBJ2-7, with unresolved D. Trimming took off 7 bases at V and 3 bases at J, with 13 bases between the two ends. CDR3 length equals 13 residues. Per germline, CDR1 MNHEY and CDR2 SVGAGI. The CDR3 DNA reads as TGTGCCAGCACCAAAAGTCCGGGCTACGAGCAGTACTTC. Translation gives CASTKSPGYEQYF.

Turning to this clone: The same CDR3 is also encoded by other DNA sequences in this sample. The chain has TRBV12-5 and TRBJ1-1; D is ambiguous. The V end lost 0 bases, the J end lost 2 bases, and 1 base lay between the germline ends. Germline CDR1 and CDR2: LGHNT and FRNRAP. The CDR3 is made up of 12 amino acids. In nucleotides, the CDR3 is TGTGCTAGTGGTTTGGTAAACACTGAAGCTTTCTTT. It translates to CASGLVNTEAFF. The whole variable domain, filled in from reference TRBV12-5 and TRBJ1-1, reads DARVTQTPRHKVTEMGQEVTMRCQPILGHNTVFWYRQTMMQGLELLAYFRNRAPLDDSGMPKDRFSAEMPDATLATLKIQPSEPRDSAVYFCASGLVNTEAFFGQGTRLTVV.

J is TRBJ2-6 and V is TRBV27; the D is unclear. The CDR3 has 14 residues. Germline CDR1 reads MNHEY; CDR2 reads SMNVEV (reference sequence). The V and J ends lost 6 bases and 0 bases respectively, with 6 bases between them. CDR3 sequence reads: CASSRSSGANVLTF. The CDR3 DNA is TGTGCCAGCAGCCGAAGCTCTGGGGCCAACGTCCTGACTTTC.

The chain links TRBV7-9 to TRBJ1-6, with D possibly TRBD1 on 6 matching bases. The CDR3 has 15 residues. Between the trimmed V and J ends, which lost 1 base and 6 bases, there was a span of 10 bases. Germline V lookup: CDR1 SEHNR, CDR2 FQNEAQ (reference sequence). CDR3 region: CASSLEQGPNSPLHF. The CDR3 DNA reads TGTGCCAGCAGCTTAGAGCAGGGGCCTAATTCACCCCTCCACTTT.

The CDR3, as DNA: TGTGCCGGGGTGTATAGGATCATGAACACTGAAGCTTTCTTT. Its translation is CAGVYRIMNTEAFF. The chain joins TRBV30 to TRBJ1-1; D not certain. The V end was cut by 8 bases, the J end by 0 bases, with 16 bases between. The CDR3 spans 14 residues. Germline loops: CDR1 GTSNPN, CDR2 SVGIG (reference sequence).

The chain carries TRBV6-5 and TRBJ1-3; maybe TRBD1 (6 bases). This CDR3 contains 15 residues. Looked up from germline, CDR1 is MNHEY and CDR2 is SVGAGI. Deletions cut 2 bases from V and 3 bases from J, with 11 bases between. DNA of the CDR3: TGTGCCAGCAGTTACGAGGGGGTCTTTGGAAACACCATATATTTT. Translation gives CASSYEGVFGNTIYF.